The 20 T cell receptor beta chains below all came from one sample that was sequenced in a study of post-analysis software for immune sequencing data. Study-wide points: The five TRBV segments detected at higher frequency in patients than in controls included TRBV5-6, TRBV5-1 and TRBV20-1.

Antigens of these TCRs are unknown. Unique molecular identifiers were present in the TCR beta cDNA libraries. MiXCR, run by TCRdb on the PCR reads, gives a single entry per CDR3 protein. The sample lists around 700,000 distinct CDR3 sequences, 59% seen once, with about 11% in the top ten. Specimen: blood. Receptor source: a girl aged 2 to 9 with multiple sclerosis.

The V call is TRBV20-1, the J call TRBJ2-4, with 8 bases lining up with TRBD1. This CDR3 contains 16 residues. Germline V gives CDR1 DFQATT, CDR2 SNEGSKA (reference sequence). V gave up 8 bases and J gave up 0 bases; unmatched junction bases: 12. CDR3 in amino acids: CSCSGTGALAKNIQYF. The CDR3 region has the DNA TGCAGTTGTTCCGGGACAGGAGCTTTAGCCAAAAACATTCAGTACTTC.

With regard to this clonotype: This may arise from a read error, as a much more abundant clone is one base away. This chain uses TRBV7-9 with TRBJ2-5; 7 bases map to TRBD1. CDR1 is SEHNR and CDR2 is FQNEAQ in the germline V gene (reference sequence). This CDR3 contains 14 residues. CDR3 nucleotides: TGTGCCAGCAGCTGGGACAGCCTCGGAGAGACCCGGTACTTC. This encodes CASSWDSLGETRYF.

The J gene is TRBJ2-3, the V gene TRBV29-1; 9 nucleotides align to TRBD1. From germline, CDR1 is SQVTM and CDR2 ANQGSEA. This CDR3 has 14 residues. V trimming: 7 bases; J trimming: 3 bases; junction bases outside the gene matches: 8. Written as DNA, the CDR3 is TGCAGCGCAGGGAGGACAGGGGCGACAGATACGCAGTATTTT. Protein product: CSAGRTGATDTQYF.

The sample holds one count of this clonotype. The chain is built from TRBV29-1 and TRBJ2-5; TRBD1 agrees at 8 bases. Per germline, CDR1 SQVTM and CDR2 ANQGSEA. The CDR3 loop spans 14 amino acids. The V gene end was trimmed by 6 bases and the J gene end by 5 bases; junction bases not matched to a gene: 11. For the CDR3, the DNA is TGCAGCGTCAACGTCAGGGGGCTGGTCGAGACCCAGTACTTC. Protein sequence: CSVNVRGLVETQYF.

The chain couples TRBV24-1 to TRBJ1-2, with 7 nucleotides matching TRBD1. J lost 0 bases, V lost 3 bases, and 6 bases had no gene match. This CDR3 has 16 amino acids. The germline V gene has CDR1 KGHDR and CDR2 SFDVKD. This chain's CDR3 is CATSDPWTGPNYGYTF. The CDR3 DNA sequence: TGTGCCACCAGTGATCCCTGGACAGGACCTAACTATGGCTACACCTTC.

This clonotype has only a few counts. The CDR3 reads CATRGTGEDTQYF. DNA for the CDR3: TGTGCCACCAGAGGGACAGGGGAAGATACGCAGTATTTT. The chain combines TRBV24-1 with TRBJ2-3; TRBD1 agrees at 10 bases. CDR1 KGHDR and CDR2 SFDVKD come from the germline V gene. CDR3 size: 13 residues. Unmatched junction bases numbered 2, after V lost 7 bases and J lost 5 bases.

The chain recombines TRBV11-2 with TRBJ2-5, with TRBD2 matching over 11 bases. The V gene end was trimmed by 1 base and the J gene end by 4 bases; junction bases not matched to a gene: 5. Germline CDR1 and CDR2: SGHAT and FQNNGV. This CDR3 has 16 amino acids. In nucleotides, the CDR3 is TGTGCCAGCAGCTTAGTTAGCGGGGGGGCCGGAGAGACCCAGTACTTC. It codes for CASSLVSGGAGETQYF.

The table lists this clonotype with a few counts. This chain connects TRBV6-1 to TRBJ1-1; D is ambiguous. The CDR3 sequence is 12 residues long. Germline V lookup: CDR1 MNHNS, CDR2 SASEGT. The V end lost 7 bases, the J end lost 5 bases, and 11 bases lay between the germline ends. The CDR3 protein is CASKGGRTEAFF. Here the CDR3 DNA reads TGTGCCAGCAAAGGTGGGCGGACTGAAGCTTTCTTT.

The chain employs TRBV7-9 and TRBJ2-3; D is perhaps TRBD2 (5 bases). The CDR3 extends over 14 amino acids. Trimming took 5 bases from V and 2 from J, leaving 11 bases between them. Germline V gene sequence: CDR1 SEHNR, CDR2 FQNEAQ (reference sequence). CDR3 sequence (DNA): TGTGCCAGCAGCCTCCCCCTAGCCACAGATACGCAGTATTTT. This gives the protein CASSLPLATDTQYF.

This clonotype has more than one count but fewer than ten. The rearrangement uses TRBV7-6 and TRBJ2-5; D is perhaps TRBD1 or TRBD2 (5 bases each). This CDR3 has 14 amino acids. Germline V gives CDR1 SGHVS, CDR2 FNYEAQ. With 5 bases removed from V and 5 bases from J, the gap between germline ends came to 15 bases. The CDR3, as DNA: TGTGCCAGCAGCACCACCTGGGGCGGGGAGACCCAGTACTTC. Encoded protein: CASSTTWGGETQYF.

The chain links TRBV3-1 to TRBJ1-4; 9 bases map to TRBD1. The trim removed 3 bases at V and 7 bases at J, leaving 6 bases unmatched. The CDR3 runs to 15 residues. Germline CDR1 and CDR2: LGHDT and YNNKEL (reference sequence). CDR3 DNA: TGTGCCAGCAGCCACACCGGGACAGGGAGTGAAAAACTGTTTTTT. Translated, it gives CASSHTGTGSEKLFF.

CDR3 sequence: CASSLAGQSNSPLHF. The DNA of the CDR3 is TGTGCCAGCAGTTTAGCGGGACAGTCCAATTCACCCCTCCACTTT. The rearrangement links TRBV12-3 or TRBV12-4 to TRBJ1-6; 7 bases align to TRBD1. With 0 bases clipped from V and 7 bases from J, the junction kept 3 bases outside the gene matches. The CDR3 consists of 15 residues.

This clonotype has only a few counts. The chain couples TRBV6-4 to TRBJ2-6, with D unclear. CDR1 is MRHNA and CDR2 is SNTAGT in the germline V gene. The CDR3 runs 14 residues. V lost 5 bases, J lost 0 bases, and 5 bases lay in between. CDR3: CASSPASGANVLTF. CDR3 coding DNA: TGTGCCAGCAGTCCAGCCTCTGGGGCCAACGTCCTGACTTTC.

A note on this clonotype: Germline and junction disagree at one end, which may indicate a read error. CDR3 amino acids: CASSLDAGKETQYF. For the CDR3, the DNA is TGTGCCAGCAGCCTAGACGCGGGAAAAGAGACCCAGTACTTC. The chain is built from TRBV11-3 and TRBJ2-5; D is perhaps TRBD2 (6 bases). Germline lookup yields CDR1 SGHNT and CDR2 YENEEA. This CDR3 contains 14 residues.

This clonotype was seen only a few times. The chain carries TRBV4-1 and TRBJ2-1; TRBD1 is a possible D gene (5 bases). Germline V CDR1 and CDR2: MGHRA, YSYEKL. Trimming cost V 0 bases and J 8 bases, with 11 bases left between them. The CDR3 has 14 residues. The CDR3 sequence: CASSQDQEGDEQFF. The DNA of the CDR3 is TGCGCCAGCAGCCAAGATCAGGAAGGGGATGAGCAGTTCTTC.

The rearrangement joins TRBV6-5 to TRBJ2-1; a possible D gene is TRBD2 (5 bases). Trimming left V 6 bases short and J 6 bases short, with 12 bases between. CDR3 length equals 13 residues. In germline, CDR1 is MNHEY, CDR2 SVGAGI. The CDR3 spells CASSASGSNEQFF. The CDR3 DNA reads TGTGCCAGCAGCGCTTCGGGAAGCAATGAGCAGTTCTTC.

V gene TRBV6-5 combines with J gene TRBJ2-7, with 8 nucleotides matching TRBD2. The germline V gene encodes CDR1 MNHEY and CDR2 SVGAGI. The trim removed 2 bases at V and 5 bases at J, leaving 8 bases unmatched. CDR3 length: 15 residues. The CDR3 reads CASSYSGSSINEQYF. The CDR3, as DNA: TGTGCCAGCAGTTACAGCGGGAGTAGCATCAACGAGCAGTACTTC.

The genes are TRBV7-2 and TRBJ2-7, with 13 bases that match TRBD2. With V trimmed by 5 bases and J by 0 bases, 7 bases remained unmatched. CDR3 size: 17 residues. Germline CDR1 reads SGHTA; CDR2 reads FQGNSA. CDR3 protein: CASSPRTSGSASYEQYF. The CDR3 coding sequence is TGTGCCAGCAGCCCCCGGACTAGCGGGAGCGCCTCCTACGAGCAGTACTTC.

The CDR3, as DNA: TGCAGTGCTAGAGATTATGGGGGGTTTGAGCAGTTCTTC. It is translated as CSARDYGGFEQFF. The chain carries TRBV20-1 and TRBJ2-1, with D possibly matching TRBD2 (6 bases). Trimming removed 0 bases at V and 9 bases at J, with 12 bases between. Germline V gene data show CDR1 as DFQATT and CDR2 as SNEGSKA (reference sequence). The CDR3 is made up of 13 amino acids.

The chain couples TRBV6-4 to TRBJ1-2, with TRBD1 matching over 8 bases. The germline V gene encodes CDR1 MRHNA and CDR2 SNTAGT. This CDR3 is built from 16 residues. Trimming cost V 0 bases and J 3 bases; bases outside gene matches: 6. The CDR3 bases are TGTGCCAGCAGTGACTCTGCCCAGGGGGCGGACTATGGCTACACCTTC. It specifies CASSDSAQGADYGYTF.